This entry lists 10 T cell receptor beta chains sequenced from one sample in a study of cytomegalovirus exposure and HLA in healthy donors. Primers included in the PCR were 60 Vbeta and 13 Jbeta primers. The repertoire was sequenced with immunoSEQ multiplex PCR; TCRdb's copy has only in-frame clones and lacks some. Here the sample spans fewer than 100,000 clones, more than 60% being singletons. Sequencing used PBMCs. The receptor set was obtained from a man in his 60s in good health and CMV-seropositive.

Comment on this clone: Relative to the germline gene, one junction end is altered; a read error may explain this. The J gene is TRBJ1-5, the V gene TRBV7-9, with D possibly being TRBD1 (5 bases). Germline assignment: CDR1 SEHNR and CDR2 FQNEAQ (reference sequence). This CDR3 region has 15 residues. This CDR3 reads CSSSLGDSSNQPQHF. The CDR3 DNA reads TGTTCCAGCAGCTTAGGAGACAGCAGCAATCAGCCCCAGCATTTT.

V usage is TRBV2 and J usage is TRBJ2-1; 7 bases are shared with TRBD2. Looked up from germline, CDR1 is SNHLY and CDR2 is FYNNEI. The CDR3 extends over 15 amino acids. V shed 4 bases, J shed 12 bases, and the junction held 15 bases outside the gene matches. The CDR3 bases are TGTGCCAGCAGTGTGGGGGGGGTGACTTCAATGAGGCAGTTCTTC. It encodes CASSVGGVTSMRQFF.

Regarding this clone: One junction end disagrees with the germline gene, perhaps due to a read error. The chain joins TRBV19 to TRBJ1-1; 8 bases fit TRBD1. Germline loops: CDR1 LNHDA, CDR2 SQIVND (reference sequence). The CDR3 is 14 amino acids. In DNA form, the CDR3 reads TGTGCCAGTAGTCTAGACCGGGACAGGAGCAAAGCTTTCTTT. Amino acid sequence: CASSLDRDRSKAFF.

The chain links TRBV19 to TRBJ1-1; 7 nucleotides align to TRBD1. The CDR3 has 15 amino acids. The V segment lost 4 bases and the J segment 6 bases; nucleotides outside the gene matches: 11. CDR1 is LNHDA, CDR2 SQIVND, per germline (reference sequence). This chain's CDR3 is CASSRGQKNLPEAFF. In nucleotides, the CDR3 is TGTGCCAGTAGTAGGGGACAGAAGAATTTACCTGAAGCTTTCTTT.

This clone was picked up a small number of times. The CDR3 DNA follows: TGTGCCAGCAGCTTTAGCGGCCAAGAGACCCAGTACTTC. This translates into CASSFSGQETQYF. The rearrangement joins TRBV7-2 to TRBJ2-5; possibly TRBD2 for D (6 bases). This CDR3 spans 13 amino acids. CDR1 is SGHTA, CDR2 FQGNSA, per germline. V gave up 3 bases and J gave up 1 base, with 6 bases separating them.

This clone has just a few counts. The CDR3 reads CASSPLGDSSYEQYF. The CDR3 nucleotides read TGTGCCAGCTCACCACTAGGGGACAGCTCCTACGAGCAGTACTTC. The chain carries TRBV18 and TRBJ2-7; 7 bases fit TRBD1. V was pared by 1 base and J by 0 bases, with 3 bases of the junction left unmatched. Germline V CDR1 and CDR2: KGHSH, LQKENI. The CDR3 covers 15 residues.

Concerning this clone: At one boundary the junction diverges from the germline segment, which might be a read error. CDR3 in amino acids: CASSLGGEETQYF. The CDR3 bases are TGTGCTAGCAGCCTAGGGGGGGAAGAGACCCAGTACTTC. This sequence joins TRBV7-7 and TRBJ2-5, with D perhaps matching TRBD2 (7 bases). Germline values: CDR1 SSHAT, CDR2 FNYEAQ (reference sequence). This CDR3 comprises 13 residues.

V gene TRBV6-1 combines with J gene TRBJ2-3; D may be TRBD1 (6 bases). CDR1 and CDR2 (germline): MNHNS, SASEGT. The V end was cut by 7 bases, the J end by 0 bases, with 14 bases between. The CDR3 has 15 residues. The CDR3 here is CASKTTGSSTDTQYF. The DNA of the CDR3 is TGTGCCAGCAAAACCACAGGGTCAAGCACAGATACGCAGTATTTT.

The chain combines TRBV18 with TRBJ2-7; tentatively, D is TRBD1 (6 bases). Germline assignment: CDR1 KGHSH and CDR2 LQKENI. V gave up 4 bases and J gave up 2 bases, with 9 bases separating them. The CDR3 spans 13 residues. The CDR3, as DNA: TGTGCCAGCTCACTCGGACAGACCTACGAGCAGTACTTC. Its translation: CASSLGQTYEQYF.

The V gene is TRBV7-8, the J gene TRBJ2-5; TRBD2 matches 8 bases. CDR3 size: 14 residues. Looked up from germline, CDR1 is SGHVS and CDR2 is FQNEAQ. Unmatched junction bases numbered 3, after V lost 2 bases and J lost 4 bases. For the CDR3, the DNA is TGTGCCAGCAGCTTACGGGAGGGACGAGAGACCCAGTACTTC. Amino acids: CASSLREGRETQYF.